Listed below are T cell receptor beta chains from one sample, sequenced in a study of early T cells in non-severe SARS-CoV-2 infection. Each CDR3 protein is one row after TCRdb ran MiXCR on the 5' RACE reads. Of 65,000 to 95,000 distinct CDR3 sequences listed, around 8.7% are singletons. Sample: whole blood. These receptors were taken from an adult who was a healthcare worker with PCR-confirmed SARS-CoV-2 infection or an uninfected control (not recorded which). Each CDR3 is given with its conserved first and last residue.

V gene: TRBV14; CDR3 protein: CASSPGVLETQYF
V gene: TRBV28; CDR3 protein: CASSLSAGRVYEQYF
V gene: TRBV3-1; CDR3 protein: CASSLLTGGEQFF
V gene: TRBV25-1; CDR3 protein: CASSEWSGMQPQHF
V gene: TRBV28; CDR3 protein: CASSSASGQYF
V gene: TRBV5-1; CDR3 protein: CASSSPGLGPYEQYF
V gene: TRBV18; CDR3 protein: CASSPPGLTYYEQYF
V gene: TRBV10-3; CDR3 protein: CAISESGRVKTGNTIYF
V gene: TRBV4-2; CDR3 protein: CASSQEPGAFGETQYF
V gene: TRBV27; CDR3 protein: CASSLRVLAGGRSGELFF
V gene: TRBV7-9; CDR3 protein: CASSTDREGTDTQYF
V gene: TRBV6-1; CDR3 protein: CASSEGREGDYEQYF
V gene: TRBV11-2; CDR3 protein: CASSIYWNYNEQFF
V gene: TRBV27; CDR3 protein: CASSPRTTRVIQYF
V gene: TRBV20-1; CDR3 protein: CSAREVTGPRDEKLFF
V gene: TRBV6-2/TRBV6-3; CDR3 protein: CASSPRTLEKLFF
V gene: TRBV10-3; CDR3 protein: CAISEPGSGEYNEQFF
V gene: TRBV20-1; CDR3 protein: CSATPQRQERYTDTQYF
V gene: TRBV28; CDR3 protein: CASSSPGQGASYEQYF
V gene: TRBV7-9; CDR3 protein: CASSLEGTLEAFF
V gene: TRBV25-1; CDR3 protein: CASRTSGSVQETQYF
V gene: TRBV13; CDR3 protein: CASSGMHGSTDTQYF
V gene: TRBV3-1; CDR3 protein: CASSTNEKLFF
V gene: TRBV27; CDR3 protein: CASSLWSGQEQYF
V gene: TRBV20-1; CDR3 protein: CSARVGFNYGYTF
V gene: TRBV7-9; CDR3 protein: CASSFGASNQPQHF
V gene: TRBV28; CDR3 protein: CASSYSLAYNEQFF
V gene: TRBV19; CDR3 protein: CASIGRFTDTQYF
V gene: TRBV7-3; CDR3 protein: CASSTGGDTIYF
V gene: TRBV14; CDR3 protein: CASSQTSGRKDNEQFF
V gene: TRBV20-1; CDR3 protein: CSARDISLAGGLYEQYF
V gene: TRBV28; CDR3 protein: CASSWGPQSAEQYF
V gene: TRBV12-3/TRBV12-4; CDR3 protein: CASSSGLAGNEQFF
V gene: TRBV18; CDR3 protein: CASSPGLAVLNTQYF
V gene: TRBV7-6; CDR3 protein: CASSLARSETQYF
V gene: TRBV30; CDR3 protein: CAWTVQGGGGYTF
V gene: TRBV7-2; CDR3 protein: CAGRGEADTQYF
V gene: TRBV2; CDR3 protein: CANALDRGRSDTEAFF
V gene: TRBV5-4; CDR3 protein: CASSLVGGGMSYGYTF
V gene: TRBV6-5; CDR3 protein: CASSYSGVEGETQYF
V gene: TRBV30; CDR3 protein: CAWMLAGFNTEAFF
V gene: TRBV9; CDR3 protein: CASSFNVWSEQYF
V gene: TRBV10-2; CDR3 protein: CASSEAGGRYEQYF
V gene: TRBV28; CDR3 protein: CASSRYRQANTIYF